Presented here are 14 T cell receptor beta chains from one specimen sequenced in a study of OX40 agonist ivuxolimab in advanced cancers. TCRdb keeps only in-frame clones here, not all; method: immunoSEQ multiplex PCR. The data contain approximately 82,000 clones, under 90% of them singletons. This specimen was CD4+ or CD8+ T cells sorted from blood, taken in a trial of the OX40 agonist ivuxolimab. These receptor sequences come from an adult with an advanced solid tumor such as melanoma, head and neck, liver or kidney cancer.

The rearrangement links TRBV9 to TRBJ1-5; D call uncertain. The germline V gene has CDR1 SGDLS and CDR2 YYNGEE. Trimming removed 3 bases at V and 3 bases at J, with 13 bases between. The CDR3 runs 15 residues. The CDR3 sequence is CASSGNSGDNQPQHF. CDR3 DNA: TGTGCCAGCAGCGGGAATTCAGGAGACAATCAGCCCCAGCATTTT.

This chain connects TRBV28 to TRBJ1-1, with no clear D. This CDR3 has 12 amino acids. The V gene's germline CDR1 is MDHEN and CDR2 SYDVKM. V lost 10 bases to trimming and J lost 10 bases, with 19 bases between them. The CDR3 protein is CANSVSPVGAFF. CDR3 DNA: TGTGCCAACAGCGTCTCCCCCGTTGGAGCTTTCTTT.

This chain joins TRBV7-8 and TRBJ2-1; D may be TRBD1 or TRBD2 (5 bases each). V was trimmed by 5 bases and J by 3 bases, leaving 14 bases between them. The germline CDR1 and CDR2 sequences are SGHVS and FQNEAQ. CDR3 length equals 15 residues. Here the CDR3 reads CASSLDGGYYNEQFF. CDR3 bases: TGTGCCAGCAGCCTAGATGGGGGATACTACAATGAGCAGTTCTTC.

The DNA for the CDR3 is TGTGCCAGCAGCGGAACTCTAACGGGGACTGAAGCTTTCTTT. This encodes CASSGTLTGTEAFF. The V gene is TRBV9, the J gene TRBJ1-1, with D hard to call. Deletions cut 3 bases from V and 5 bases from J, with 14 bases between. This CDR3 is built from 14 residues. Germline assignment: CDR1 SGDLS and CDR2 YYNGEE.

V and J are TRBV19 and TRBJ2-2; unclear D gene. The CDR3 extends over 16 amino acids. Germline V gene sequence: CDR1 LNHDA, CDR2 SQIVND (reference sequence). V shed 1 base and J shed 6 bases, with 15 bases lying between them. The CDR3 region is CASSIASRPLPGELFF. The CDR3 coding sequence is TGTGCCAGTAGTATAGCTTCCAGGCCCCTCCCCGGGGAGCTGTTTTTT.

This clone came up once. This chain uses TRBV30 with TRBJ2-7; maybe TRBD1 (6 bases). V lost 2 bases and J 5 bases, leaving 10 bases between the germline ends. CDR1 is GTSNPN and CDR2 is SVGIG in the germline V gene (reference sequence). The CDR3 extends over 12 amino acids. The CDR3 nucleotides are TGTGCCTGGAGTAGGTGGGGGCACGAGCAGTACTTC. It is translated as CAWSRWGHEQYF.

The chain couples TRBV6-1 to TRBJ2-1; 8 nucleotides align to TRBD1. The trim removed 7 bases at V and 15 bases at J, leaving 5 bases unmatched. Germline CDR1 and CDR2: MNHNS and SASEGT. The CDR3 is 10 amino acids. In nucleotides, the CDR3 is TGTGCCAGCAAGCAGGGGGCGCGGTTCTTC. This gives the protein CASKQGARFF.

This rearrangement joins TRBV10-2 to TRBJ1-1, with D unclear. Germline CDR1 and CDR2: WSHSY and SAAADI. V lost 6 bases to trimming and J lost 0 bases, with 2 bases between them. The CDR3 consists of 11 residues. The CDR3 nucleotides read TGCGCCAGCAGATTGAACACTGAAGCTTTCTTT. Its translation: CASRLNTEAFF.

V usage is TRBV5-1 and J usage is TRBJ2-7; unclear D gene. Trimming pared 0 bases from V and 4 bases from J, leaving 17 bases between. Per the germline V gene, CDR1 is SGHRS and CDR2 is YFSETQ. The CDR3 is 16 amino acids. DNA for the CDR3: TGCGCCAGCAGCTTGGCGGGTGATTCCCTGGGGTACGAGCAGTACTTC. Its translation is CASSLAGDSLGYEQYF.

The J gene is TRBJ2-1, the V gene TRBV11-3; 10 positions agree with TRBD2. CDR1 is SGHNT and CDR2 is YENEEA in the germline V gene. This CDR3 region has 15 residues. The V segment lost 5 bases and the J segment 7 bases; nucleotides outside the gene matches: 8. The CDR3 sequence is CASSALAGAGNEQFF. The CDR3 DNA is TGTGCCAGCAGCGCCCTAGCGGGAGCAGGTAATGAGCAGTTCTTC.

This sequence joins TRBV5-6 and TRBJ2-1, with TRBD2 matching 10 bases. CDR3 length: 15 residues. V shed 5 bases and J 4 bases; nucleotides not matched to a gene: 6. Germline-derived CDR1 and CDR2 are SGHDT and YYEEEE. DNA for the CDR3: TGTGCCAGCAGACTCGGACTAGCGGAATACAATGAGCAGTTCTTC. Translating it yields CASRLGLAEYNEQFF.

The chain recombines TRBV2 with TRBJ2-7; TRBD1 aligns across 10 bases. This CDR3 comprises 14 residues. V was clipped by 6 bases and J by 1 base; unmatched bases: 3. Germline V gene data show CDR1 as SNHLY and CDR2 as FYNNEI. The CDR3 loop is CASRRTGGSYEQYF. In DNA form, the CDR3 reads TGTGCCAGCAGGAGGACAGGGGGATCCTACGAGCAGTACTTC. The whole variable domain, remainder taken from reference TRBV2 and TRBJ2-7, is EPEVTQTPSHQVTQMGQEVILRCVPISNHLYFYWYRQILGQKVEFLVSFYNNEISEKSEIFDDQFSVERPDGSNFTLKIRSTKLEDSAMYFCASRRTGGSYEQYFGPGTRLTVT.

This clone was observed a single time. The chain links TRBV5-1 to TRBJ2-5, with 10 bases that match TRBD2. CDR3 length equals 16 residues. Germline CDR1 SGHRS, CDR2 YFSETQ. J was trimmed by 4 bases and V by 4 bases; bases with no gene match: 10. CDR3 DNA: TGCGCCAGCAGCACGTTAGCGGGAGGCGGGCCAGAGACCCAGTACTTC. This encodes CASSTLAGGGPETQYF.

V is TRBV11-2 and J is TRBJ2-7, with D possibly matching TRBD2 (6 bases). CDR1 and CDR2 from the germline V gene are SGHAT and FQNNGV. V shed 3 bases and J shed 4 bases, with 7 bases lying between them. The CDR3 contains 12 residues. The CDR3 sequence is CASSFAGYEQYF. CDR3 coding DNA: TGTGCCAGCAGCTTCGCGGGGTACGAGCAGTACTTC.